The present T cell receptor (beta chain) was sequenced within a study of tumor T cells in aggressive B-cell lymphoma. This clone has just one count. Generated by immunoSEQ multiplex PCR, the TCRdb table keeps only in-frame clones and is missing some. The data hold just over 400 clones, with 94% observed a single time. Input material: tumor tissue. The clonotype comes from an adult with diffuse large B cell lymphoma.

The CDR3 coding sequence is TGCAGCGTTGTCCAGGGGGCTGGTCAGCCCCAGCATTTT. This translates into CSVVQGAGQPQHF. The rearrangement links TRBV29-1 to TRBJ1-5; 8 bases fit TRBD1. The CDR3 runs 13 residues. Germline values: CDR1 SQVTM, CDR2 ANQGSEA. V dropped 4 bases and J dropped 6; count of bases not matched to a gene: 5.